This entry lists 25 T cell receptor beta chains sequenced from one sample in a study of T-cell memory formation after mild COVID-19 (dated by TCRdb to the early 2020s). Library creation used 5' RACE. These reads were obtained on an Illumina NovaSeq 6000. TCRdb ran its own pipeline on the public reads, namely fastp trimming at Q25 and MiXCR clone calling, and kept in-frame beta chains. Each record represents a unique CDR3 protein, reported with the most common genes and DNA among its rows. In all, the sample holds 300,000 to 350,000 distinct CDR3 sequences, and 12% to 15% of those were seen once. Approximately 21% of the sample is taken by the ten largest. Sequencing was performed on PBMCs or a T cell subset sorted from them (not recorded which). Receptors were obtained from a man aged 18 to 35 who had mild COVID-19 (a few samples of this study predate the infection). The sample titles of this study are shuffled in the database, so cell type and time point are left out; the donor was told from shared clones.

The genes are TRBV4-1 and TRBJ2-3; D not certain. The CDR3 length is 16 residues. The germline CDR1 and CDR2 sequences are MGHRA and YSYEKL. Trimming left V 0 bases short and J 5 bases short, with 15 bases between. The CDR3 coding sequence is TGCGCCAGCAGCCAAGAACCCCCAGGTCCCGAAGATACGCAGTATTTT. It specifies CASSQEPPGPEDTQYF.

This chain joins TRBV29-1 and TRBJ2-1; TRBD1 is a possible D gene (6 bases). Trimming removed 6 bases from V and 0 bases from J, with 12 bases in between. The CDR3 spans 14 residues. The germline CDR1 and CDR2 sequences are SQVTM and ANQGSEA. In DNA form, the CDR3 reads TGCAGCGTCAGGACAGAGAGCTCCTACAATGAGCAGTTCTTC. This sequence encodes CSVRTESSYNEQFF.

The V gene is TRBV6-6, the J gene TRBJ2-2, with unresolved D. Germline V gene lookup returns CDR1 MNHNY and CDR2 SVGAGI (reference sequence). The V gene lost 2 bases and the J gene lost 4 bases, with 17 bases spanning the gap. The CDR3 is 17 residues long. The CDR3 sequence: CASSYPQIAAATGELFF. Here the CDR3 DNA reads TGTGCCAGCAGTTACCCTCAGATAGCTGCGGCCACCGGGGAGCTGTTTTTT.

V is TRBV5-1 and J is TRBJ2-5, with a tentative D call TRBD1 (7 bases). The germline gives CDR1 SGHRS, CDR2 YFSETQ. The V gene lost 4 bases and the J gene lost 2 bases, with 15 bases spanning the gap. This CDR3 contains 15 residues. The CDR3 DNA reads TGCGCCAGCAGCCCGGGGGCCAGGGGGCAAGAGACCCAGTACTTC. It specifies CASSPGARGQETQYF. Supplemented by reference TRBV5-1 and TRBJ2-5, the full variable domain reads KAGVTQTPRYLIKTRGQQVTLSCSPISGHRSVSWYQQTPGQGLQFLFEYFSETQRNKGNFPGRFSGRQFSNSRSEMNVSTLELGDSALYLCASSPGARGQETQYFGPGTRLLVL.

The chain couples TRBV5-5 to TRBJ2-1; 14 nucleotides line up with TRBD2. Germline V gene lookup returns CDR1 SGHKS and CDR2 YYEKEE (reference sequence). This CDR3 contains 15 residues. After removal of 4 bases from V and 5 bases from J, the junction contained 2 bases not matched to a gene. This CDR3 reads CASSPTSGGDNEQFF. The CDR3 DNA reads TGTGCCAGCAGCCCGACTAGCGGGGGGGACAATGAGCAGTTCTTC.

There are a few counts of this clonotype. V is TRBV6-2 or TRBV6-3 and J is TRBJ1-2, with no clear D. The CDR3 covers 13 residues. Trimming took 1 base from V and 7 from J, leaving 10 bases between them. Germline values: CDR1 MNHEY, CDR2 SVGEGT. CDR3 in amino acids: CASSYLAKSGYTF. DNA of the CDR3: TGTGCCAGCAGTTACTTGGCCAAGTCTGGCTACACCTTC.

This clonotype showed up just a few times. J is TRBJ1-5 and V is TRBV4-3; D is ambiguous. The V and J ends lost 0 bases and 7 bases respectively, with 13 bases between them. CDR3 size: 15 residues. Germline CDR1 is LGHNA and CDR2 is YSLEER. CDR3 nucleotides: TGCGCCAGCAGCCAAGATCGAAAAGGCAGGCAGCCCCAGCATTTT. As protein: CASSQDRKGRQPQHF.

The chain recombines TRBV11-3 with TRBJ2-1, with D possibly called TRBD1 or TRBD2 (5 bases each). Looked up from germline, CDR1 is SGHNT and CDR2 is YENEEA. V shed 0 bases and J shed 9 bases, with 6 bases lying between them. The CDR3 sequence is 12 residues long. The CDR3 loop reads CASSLDGAEQFF. In nucleotides, the CDR3 is TGTGCCAGCAGCTTAGACGGGGCTGAGCAGTTCTTC.

The gene calls are TRBV5-5 and TRBJ2-7; no clear D. The CDR3 contains 14 residues. Germline V lookup: CDR1 SGHKS, CDR2 YYEKEE (reference sequence). Between the trimmed V and J ends, which lost 0 bases and 7 bases, there was a span of 14 bases. The CDR3 sequence: CASSLGFNSREQYF. In DNA, the CDR3 is TGTGCCAGCAGCTTGGGCTTTAATTCACGGGAGCAGTACTTC.

This clonotype was seen ten or more times. The CDR3 sequence is CASSESWGPYEQYF. The DNA of the CDR3 is TGCGCCAGCAGTGAGTCGTGGGGCCCCTACGAGCAGTACTTC. V gene TRBV10-2 combines with J gene TRBJ2-7, with a possible D match to TRBD1 (5 bases). V lost 0 bases to trimming and J lost 2 bases, with 8 bases between them. The CDR3 contains 14 residues. The V gene's germline CDR1 is WSHSY and CDR2 SAAADI.

This clonotype has just a few counts. The rearrangement uses TRBV4-1 and TRBJ2-7; D is uncertain. V was pared by 1 base and J by 5 bases, with 12 bases between. Germline CDR1 and CDR2: MGHRA and YSYEKL. This CDR3 contains 14 residues. The CDR3 sequence is CASSQGLLTNEQYV. The CDR3, as DNA: TGCGCCAGCAGCCAAGGGCTTCTGACAAACGAGCAGTACGTC.

The chain uses TRBV5-1 and TRBJ1-1, with D uncertain. The germline CDR1 and CDR2 sequences are SGHRS and YFSETQ. V lost 5 bases and J lost 1, with 18 bases in between. The CDR3 contains 16 residues. In DNA, the CDR3 is TGCGCCAGCAGTTTCGCAACGGGATTTCGGAACACTGAAGCTTTCTTT. Translating it yields CASSFATGFRNTEAFF.

The rearrangement links TRBV12-3 or TRBV12-4 to TRBJ2-5; D not certain. Between the trimmed V and J ends, which lost 7 bases and 2 bases, there was a span of 11 bases. The CDR3 is 13 amino acids. The CDR3 sequence is CASTLGLQETQYF. The CDR3 DNA is TGTGCCAGCACCCTTGGGCTTCAAGAGACCCAGTACTTC.

V and J are TRBV12-3 or TRBV12-4 and TRBJ1-4; maybe TRBD1 (6 bases). The CDR3 length is 15 residues. V gave up 5 bases and J gave up 3 bases, with 13 bases separating them. The CDR3 region is CASSPHRQANEKLFF. CDR3 nucleotides: TGTGCCAGCAGTCCTCACCGACAGGCTAATGAAAAACTGTTTTTT.

This clonotype was seen at least ten times. The CDR3 here is CASSFQYQETQYF. In DNA, the CDR3 is TGTGCCAGCAGCTTTCAGTACCAAGAGACCCAGTACTTC. The chain has TRBV7-2 and TRBJ2-5; D is unresolved. Germline assignment: CDR1 SGHTA and CDR2 FQGNSA. Trimming left V 3 bases short and J 0 bases short, with 5 bases between. The CDR3 has 13 amino acids.

The chain couples TRBV7-9 to TRBJ2-5; no clear D. Deletions cut 1 base from V and 2 bases from J, with 8 bases between. The germline V gene encodes CDR1 SEHNR and CDR2 FQNEAQ (reference sequence). The CDR3 contains 14 residues. This chain's CDR3 is CASSLETEQETQYF. The CDR3 DNA reads TGTGCCAGCAGCTTAGAGACGGAACAAGAGACCCAGTACTTC.

This clonotype occurred a few times. The chain couples TRBV6-2 or TRBV6-3 to TRBJ1-5; 8 positions agree with TRBD1. Germline lookup yields CDR1 MNHEY and CDR2 SVGEGT. The CDR3 consists of 14 residues. V shed 7 bases and J 4 bases; nucleotides not matched to a gene: 6. CDR3 region: CASKRTGQNQPQHF. The CDR3 DNA sequence: TGTGCCAGCAAACGGACAGGGCAAAATCAGCCCCAGCATTTT.

This clonotype appeared a few times. The J gene is TRBJ1-1, the V gene TRBV20-1; D is undetermined. V was pared by 4 bases and J by 0 bases, with 15 bases between. The CDR3 covers 15 residues. CDR1 is DFQATT and CDR2 is SNEGSKA in the germline V gene (reference sequence). The CDR3 loop is CSATGQPTMNTEAFF. The CDR3 DNA is TGCAGTGCTACTGGCCAACCTACTATGAACACTGAAGCTTTCTTT.

This sequence joins TRBV18 and TRBJ2-5; D is unclear. V was cut by 2 bases and J by 1 base, with 14 bases left in between. The CDR3 extends over 16 amino acids. CDR1 is KGHSH and CDR2 is LQKENI in the germline V gene. CDR3 nucleotide sequence: TGTGCCAGCTCACCATTGTTGGGTCTACCCCAAGAGACCCAGTACTTC. Residues: CASSPLLGLPQETQYF.

The chain uses TRBV11-1 and TRBJ2-7; maybe TRBD2 (5 bases). The CDR3 consists of 13 residues. The ends were cut back, 3 bases at V and 3 bases at J, with 9 bases in the middle. Germline CDR1 and CDR2: SGHAT and FQDESV (reference sequence). The CDR3 bases are TGTGCCAGCAGCTTGGGAGAGAACTACGAGCAGTACTTC. As protein: CASSLGENYEQYF.

There are many counts of this clonotype. The CDR3 is CASSPYTDTQYF. Written as DNA, the CDR3 is TGTGCCAGCTCACCCTACACAGATACGCAGTATTTT. This chain joins TRBV7-2 and TRBJ2-3; D not certain. V was trimmed by 8 bases and J by 2 bases, leaving 8 bases between them. This CDR3 spans 12 amino acids. Germline-derived CDR1 and CDR2 are SGHTA and FQGNSA.

The chain links TRBV6-2 or TRBV6-3 to TRBJ2-1; perhaps D is TRBD1 or TRBD2 (5 bases each). Germline CDR1 reads MNHEY; CDR2 reads SVGEGT. The CDR3 extends over 13 amino acids. V lost 0 bases and J 10 bases, leaving 10 bases between the germline ends. CDR3 bases: TGTGCCAGCAGTTACTCTCCACGGGGCGAGCAGTTCTTC. Protein: CASSYSPRGEQFF.

This clonotype was counted a few times. The gene calls are TRBV4-3 and TRBJ2-3; 8 bases fit TRBD2. The germline gives CDR1 LGHNA, CDR2 YSLEER. V was clipped by 0 bases and J by 2 bases; unmatched bases: 10. The CDR3 is 18 residues long. The CDR3 DNA sequence: TGCGCCAGCAGCCAAGACCGGGAGGGGACTGACTACACAGATACGCAGTATTTT. Its protein is CASSQDREGTDYTDTQYF.

The chain combines TRBV9 with TRBJ2-3, with D perhaps TRBD1 (6 bases). The CDR3 contains 15 residues. Trimming stripped 3 bases from V and 2 bases from J, with 13 bases between. Germline CDR1 and CDR2: SGDLS and YYNGEE. CDR3 sequence: CASSDRDTSTDTQYF. In DNA form, the CDR3 reads TGTGCCAGCAGCGACCGGGACACCTCCACAGATACGCAGTATTTT.

This clonotype was seen more than once but under ten times. The chain couples TRBV7-6 to TRBJ1-6, with D unresolved. The CDR3 runs to 17 residues. From germline, CDR1 is SGHVS and CDR2 FNYEAQ. Deletions cut 5 bases from V and 3 bases from J, with 17 bases between. The CDR3 region has the DNA TGTGCCAGCAGCCCTGGGCCGACCTCGAACTATAATTCACCCCTCCACTTT. It translates to CASSPGPTSNYNSPLHF.